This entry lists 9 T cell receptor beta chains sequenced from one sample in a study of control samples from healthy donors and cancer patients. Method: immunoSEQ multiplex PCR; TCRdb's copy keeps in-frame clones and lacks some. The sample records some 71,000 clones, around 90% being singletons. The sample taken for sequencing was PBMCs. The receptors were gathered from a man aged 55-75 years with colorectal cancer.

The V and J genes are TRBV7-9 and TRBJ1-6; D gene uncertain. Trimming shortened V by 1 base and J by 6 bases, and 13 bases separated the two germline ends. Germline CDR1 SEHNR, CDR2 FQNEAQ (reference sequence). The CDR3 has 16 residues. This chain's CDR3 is CASSLDVIRGNSPLHF. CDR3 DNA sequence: TGTGCCAGCAGCTTAGATGTGATCAGAGGTAATTCACCCCTCCACTTT.

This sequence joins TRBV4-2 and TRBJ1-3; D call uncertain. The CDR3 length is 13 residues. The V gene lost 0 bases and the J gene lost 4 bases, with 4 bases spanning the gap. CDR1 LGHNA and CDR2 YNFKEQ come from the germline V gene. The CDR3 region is CASSQERGNTIYF. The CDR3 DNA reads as TGTGCCAGCAGCCAAGAACGCGGAAACACCATATATTTT.

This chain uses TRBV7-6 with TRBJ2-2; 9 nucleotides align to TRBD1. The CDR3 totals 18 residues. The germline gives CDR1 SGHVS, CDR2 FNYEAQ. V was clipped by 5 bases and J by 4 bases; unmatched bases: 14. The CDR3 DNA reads TGTGCCAGCAGCCGCGCAACGGCGGGACAGGGAGGCACCGGGGAGCTGTTTTTT. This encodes CASSRATAGQGGTGELFF.

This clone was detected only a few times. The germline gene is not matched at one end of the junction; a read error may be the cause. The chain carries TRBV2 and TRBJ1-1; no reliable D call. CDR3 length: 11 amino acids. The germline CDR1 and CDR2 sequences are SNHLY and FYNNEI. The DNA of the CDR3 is TGTGCCAGCAGGGAAGCTACTGAAGCTTTCTTT. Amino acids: CASREATEAFF.

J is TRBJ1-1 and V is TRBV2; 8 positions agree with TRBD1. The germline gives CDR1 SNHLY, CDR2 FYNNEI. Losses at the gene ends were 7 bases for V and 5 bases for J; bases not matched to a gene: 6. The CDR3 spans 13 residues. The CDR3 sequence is CASTQQGGTEAFF. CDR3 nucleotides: TGTGCCAGCACTCAACAGGGGGGGACTGAAGCTTTCTTT.

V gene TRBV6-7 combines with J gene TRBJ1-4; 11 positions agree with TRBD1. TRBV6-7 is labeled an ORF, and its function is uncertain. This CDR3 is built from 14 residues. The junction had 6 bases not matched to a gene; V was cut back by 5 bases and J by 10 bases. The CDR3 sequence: CASSLGQGAGKLFF. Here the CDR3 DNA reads TGTGCCAGCAGTCTTGGACAGGGGGCCGGAAAACTGTTTTTT.

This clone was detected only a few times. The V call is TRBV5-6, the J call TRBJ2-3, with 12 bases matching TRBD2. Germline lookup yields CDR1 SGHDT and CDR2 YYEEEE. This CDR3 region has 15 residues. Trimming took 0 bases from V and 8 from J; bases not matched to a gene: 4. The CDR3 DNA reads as TGTGCCAGCAGCTTGGCCCCTAGCGGGGGGGGTACGCAGTATTTT. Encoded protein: CASSLAPSGGGTQYF.

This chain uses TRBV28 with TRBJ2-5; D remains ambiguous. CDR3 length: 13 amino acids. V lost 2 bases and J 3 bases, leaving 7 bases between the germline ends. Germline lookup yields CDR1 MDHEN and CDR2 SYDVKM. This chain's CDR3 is CASSLVSEETQYF. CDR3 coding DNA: TGTGCCAGCAGTTTAGTTTCGGAAGAGACCCAGTACTTC.

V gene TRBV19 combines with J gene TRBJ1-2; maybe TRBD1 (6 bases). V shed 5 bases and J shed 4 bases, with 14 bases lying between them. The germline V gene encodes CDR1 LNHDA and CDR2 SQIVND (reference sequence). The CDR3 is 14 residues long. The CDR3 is CASSPQQGRYGYTF. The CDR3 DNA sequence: TGTGCCAGTAGTCCACAACAGGGACGCTATGGCTACACCTTC.